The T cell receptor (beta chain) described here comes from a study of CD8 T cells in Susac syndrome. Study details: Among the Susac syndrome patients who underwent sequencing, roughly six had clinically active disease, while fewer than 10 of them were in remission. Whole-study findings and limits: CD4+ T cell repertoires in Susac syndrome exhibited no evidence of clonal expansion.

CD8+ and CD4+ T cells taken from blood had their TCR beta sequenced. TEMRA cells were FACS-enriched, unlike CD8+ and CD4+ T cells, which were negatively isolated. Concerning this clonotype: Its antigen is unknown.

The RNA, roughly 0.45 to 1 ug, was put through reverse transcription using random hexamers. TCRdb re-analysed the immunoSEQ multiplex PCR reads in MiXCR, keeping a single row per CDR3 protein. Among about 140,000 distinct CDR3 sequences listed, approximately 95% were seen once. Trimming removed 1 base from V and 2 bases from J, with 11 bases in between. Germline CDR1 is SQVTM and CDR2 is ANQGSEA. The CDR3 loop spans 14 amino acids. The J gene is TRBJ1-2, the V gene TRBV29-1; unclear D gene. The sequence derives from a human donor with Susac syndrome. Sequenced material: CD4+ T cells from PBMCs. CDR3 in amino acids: CSVEVYTSNYGYTF. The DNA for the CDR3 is TGCAGCGTTGAAGTTTACACCTCAAACTATGGCTACACCTTC.